These 32 T cell receptor beta chains were sequenced from one sample in a study of blood T cell repertoires in COVID-19. Clones were sequenced by immunoSEQ multiplex PCR, and TCRdb holds only the in-frame ones, with some missing. This sample yields roughly 120,000 clones, of which about 74% are seen a single time; 5% to 7.5% belongs to the top ten. Input material: peripheral blood. Receptors originate from a man aged 70 or older with acute or convalescent COVID-19.

There are a few counts of this clone. The chain links TRBV5-1 to TRBJ2-7; D not resolved. Germline CDR1 SGHRS, CDR2 YFSETQ. This CDR3 has 16 residues. V lost 0 bases to trimming and J lost 0 bases, with 13 bases between them. Here the CDR3 DNA reads TGCGCCAGCAGCTTGGGGTGGGCCCTGAGCTCCTACGAGCAGTACTTC. Translating it yields CASSLGWALSSYEQYF. Variable domain in full (rest from reference TRBV5-1 and TRBJ2-7): KAGVTQTPRYLIKTRGQQVTLSCSPISGHRSVSWYQQTPGQGLQFLFEYFSETQRNKGNFPGRFSGRQFSNSRSEMNVSTLELGDSALYLCASSLGWALSSYEQYFGPGTRLTVT.

The V and J genes are TRBV29-1 and TRBJ2-1; 10 bases agree with TRBD2. The CDR3 loop spans 16 amino acids. From germline, CDR1 is SQVTM and CDR2 ANQGSEA. Trimming at V came to 6 bases and at J to 1 base, leaving 9 bases not matched to a gene. CDR3 amino acids: CSVASRAGGSYNEQFF. The CDR3 DNA reads TGCAGCGTCGCATCTAGAGCGGGAGGGTCCTACAATGAGCAGTTCTTC.

This chain links TRBV7-9 with TRBJ2-1, with D perhaps matching TRBD2 (5 bases). V lost 5 bases to trimming and J lost 4 bases, with 15 bases between them. Germline V gene data show CDR1 as SEHNR and CDR2 as FQNEAQ (reference sequence). This CDR3 is 15 amino acids long. In DNA form, the CDR3 reads TGTGCCAGCAGCCATTACTACGGGGTATACAATGAGCAGTTCTTC. As protein: CASSHYYGVYNEQFF.

The rearrangement links TRBV2 to TRBJ2-5; 9 bases agree with TRBD2. Germline V gives CDR1 SNHLY, CDR2 FYNNEI. There are 17 residues in the CDR3. V lost 4 bases, J lost 0 bases, and 9 bases stayed unmatched. Here the CDR3 DNA reads TGTGCCAGCAGTGGGGTTGGGAGCGGGGGGAACCAAGAGACCCAGTACTTC. Translated: CASSGVGSGGNQETQYF.

The chain recombines TRBV19 with TRBJ2-3; 9 nucleotides line up with TRBD2. Per germline, CDR1 LNHDA and CDR2 SQIVND (reference sequence). V was pared by 8 bases and J by 0 bases, with 6 bases of the junction left unmatched. The length of the CDR3 is 15 residues. The CDR3 sequence is CASRGGGASTDTQYF. CDR3 DNA: TGTGCCAGTCGCGGCGGGGGGGCGAGCACAGATACGCAGTATTTT.

The chain couples TRBV14 to TRBJ1-2; D is undetermined. The V gene's germline CDR1 is SGHDN and CDR2 FVKESK. The CDR3 has 16 amino acids. Trimming stripped 1 base from V and 4 bases from J, with 16 bases between. CDR3 in amino acids: CASSQGIEGGGYGYTF. CDR3 nucleotides: TGTGCCAGCAGCCAAGGTATCGAGGGAGGAGGCTATGGCTACACCTTC.

This clone has at least ten counts. The chain carries TRBV3-1 (or the pseudogene TRBV3-2) and TRBJ1-1; 7 bases line up with TRBD1. The CDR3 sequence is 12 residues long. V was clipped by 3 bases and J by 8 bases; unmatched bases: 3. The germline V gene encodes CDR1 LGHDT and CDR2 YNNKEL (reference sequence). The CDR3 nucleotides are TGTGCCAGCAGCCAGTTGGACAGGGAAGCTTTCTTT. The encoded protein is CASSQLDREAFF.

This rearrangement joins TRBV29-1 to TRBJ1-2; a possible D gene is TRBD1 (5 bases). Between the trimmed V and J ends, which lost 3 bases and 8 bases, there was a span of 10 bases. CDR1 and CDR2 (germline): SQVTM, ANQGSEA. CDR3 length equals 11 residues. The CDR3 spells CSVDREDGYTF. In DNA form, the CDR3 reads TGCAGCGTTGACAGGGAGGACGGCTACACCTTC.

The J gene is TRBJ1-4, the V gene TRBV6-5, with 7 bases identical to TRBD1. Germline V CDR1 and CDR2: MNHEY, SVGAGI. V trimming: 5 bases; J trimming: 10 bases; junction bases outside the gene matches: 7. There are 13 residues in the CDR3. Here the CDR3 DNA reads TGTGCCAGCAGTCGTACAGGGGTGGCAAAACTGTTTTTT. Its protein is CASSRTGVAKLFF.

V usage is TRBV5-1 and J usage is TRBJ2-2; D perhaps matches TRBD1 (5 bases). Germline V gene data show CDR1 as SGHRS and CDR2 as YFSETQ. V was pared by 2 bases and J by 6 bases, with 8 bases between. The CDR3 totals 13 residues. The CDR3 loop reads CASSFQGSGELFF. The CDR3 nucleotides read TGCGCCAGCAGCTTCCAGGGCTCCGGGGAGCTGTTTTTT.

The table lists this clone with a few counts. The chain employs TRBV6-6 and TRBJ1-1; D is unresolved. The length of the CDR3 is 13 residues. From germline, CDR1 is MNHNY and CDR2 SVGAGI (reference sequence). V was trimmed by 0 bases and J by 8 bases, leaving 10 bases between them. The CDR3 here is CASSYSTFGEAFF. DNA for the CDR3: TGTGCCAGCAGTTACTCGACTTTCGGGGAAGCTTTCTTT.

Only one count was recorded for this clone. The chain is built from TRBV5-1 and TRBJ2-3; no clear D. Germline V gene sequence: CDR1 SGHRS, CDR2 YFSETQ. The CDR3 runs 13 residues. Trimming removed 4 bases from V and 6 bases from J, with 12 bases in between. CDR3 sequence: CASSVSPQDTQYF. For the CDR3, the DNA is TGCGCCAGCAGCGTGTCCCCTCAGGATACGCAGTATTTT. Complete variable domain (other parts from reference TRBV5-1 and TRBJ2-3): KAGVTQTPRYLIKTRGQQVTLSCSPISGHRSVSWYQQTPGQGLQFLFEYFSETQRNKGNFPGRFSGRQFSNSRSEMNVSTLELGDSALYLCASSVSPQDTQYFGPGTRLTVL.

CDR3 sequence reads: CASTLGGLIHEQYF. The DNA of the CDR3 is TGTGCCAGCACCCTGGGTGGGCTCATACACGAGCAGTACTTC. The V gene is TRBV7-9, the J gene TRBJ2-7; D is undetermined. CDR3 length: 14 amino acids. In germline, CDR1 is SEHNR, CDR2 FQNEAQ (reference sequence). The germline V and J ends were trimmed by 7 bases and 5 bases, with 18 bases remaining between them.

This clone was seen only a few times. The chain recombines TRBV24-1 with TRBJ2-7; D gene unclear. Germline V CDR1 and CDR2: KGHDR, SFDVKD. V was clipped by 1 base and J by 1 base, with 13 bases between them. This CDR3 region has 16 residues. This CDR3 reads CATSDFVRFRSYEQYF. The DNA of the CDR3 is TGTGCCACCAGTGATTTCGTCCGATTCCGGTCCTACGAGCAGTACTTC.

V is TRBV13 and J is TRBJ2-3; 9 bases match TRBD1. J gave up 0 bases and V 10 bases, and 11 bases lay outside the gene matches. CDR1 PRHDT and CDR2 FYEKMQ come from the germline V gene (reference sequence). This CDR3 is built from 16 residues. DNA for the CDR3: TGTGCCACATCCGGTCCCGGGACAGGGAGCACAGATACGCAGTATTTT. Its translation: CATSGPGTGSTDTQYF.

The CDR3 is CASSPGQGEGNTIYF. The CDR3 region has the DNA TGTGCCAGCTCACCAGGACAGGGCGAAGGAAACACCATATATTTT. This chain links TRBV18 with TRBJ1-3, with 8 bases matching TRBD1. The trim removed 2 bases at V and 4 bases at J, leaving 4 bases unmatched. The CDR3 length is 15 residues. Germline V gene data show CDR1 as KGHSH and CDR2 as LQKENI. The full variable domain, with the rest looked up from reference TRBV18 and TRBJ1-3, is NAGVMQNPRHLVRRRGQEARLRCSPMKGHSHVYWYRQLPEEGLKFMVYLQKENIIDESGMPKERFSAEFPKEGPSILRIQQVVRGDSAAYFCASSPGQGEGNTIYFGEGSWLTVV.

The V and J genes are TRBV5-1 and TRBJ1-1, with D perhaps TRBD1 (6 bases). Trimming shortened V by 2 bases and J by 7 bases, and 12 bases separated the two germline ends. CDR3 length: 13 amino acids. Germline loops: CDR1 SGHRS, CDR2 YFSETQ. CDR3 sequence (DNA): TGCGCCAGCAGCTTCACAGGGTACAGTGAAGCTTTCTTT. Its protein is CASSFTGYSEAFF.

The chain joins TRBV19 to TRBJ1-1, with D tentatively TRBD1 (6 bases). Trimming removed 5 bases at V and 8 bases at J, with 24 bases between. The germline V gene encodes CDR1 LNHDA and CDR2 SQIVND (reference sequence). CDR3 length: 16 amino acids. The CDR3 region has the DNA TGTGCCAGTAGTCCCAGGACAGCAGAGAGGAGAAAGGAAGCTTTCTTT. Protein sequence: CASSPRTAERRKEAFF.

This chain links TRBV7-9 with TRBJ2-7, with 13 bases lining up with TRBD2. The CDR3 is 15 amino acids. V lost 5 bases to trimming and J lost 6 bases; unmatched junction nucleotides: 7. CDR1 is SEHNR and CDR2 is FQNEAQ in the germline V gene (reference sequence). The CDR3 loop is CASSARTSGSFEQYF. CDR3 nucleotide sequence: TGTGCCAGCAGCGCCCGGACTAGCGGGAGTTTCGAGCAGTACTTC.

The rearrangement joins TRBV13 to TRBJ2-2, with TRBD1 identical over 10 bases. The germline gives CDR1 PRHDT, CDR2 FYEKMQ (reference sequence). The CDR3 is 17 amino acids. Germline trimming cut 2 bases from V and 5 bases from J; bases unmatched to any gene: 8. The CDR3 is CASSLIPGQGFTGELFF. The CDR3 DNA is TGTGCCAGCAGCTTAATACCGGGACAGGGGTTTACCGGGGAGCTGTTTTTT.

The chain employs TRBV7-9 and TRBJ1-1; no reliable D call. Looked up from germline, CDR1 is SEHNR and CDR2 is FQNEAQ (reference sequence). V lost 2 bases, J lost 5 bases, and 15 bases lay in between. The CDR3 has 15 amino acids. The CDR3: CASSLIPGGRTEAFF. DNA of the CDR3: TGTGCCAGCAGCTTAATCCCGGGAGGTAGGACTGAAGCTTTCTTT.

This chain links TRBV5-1 with TRBJ2-1; 9 bases are a match to TRBD1. The CDR3 has 14 residues. J lost 6 bases, V lost 5 bases, and 6 bases had no gene match. In germline, CDR1 is SGHRS, CDR2 YFSETQ. The CDR3 reads CASSGQGPLNEQFF. The CDR3, as DNA: TGCGCCAGCAGTGGACAGGGGCCCCTCAATGAGCAGTTCTTC.

The V gene is TRBV7-2, the J gene TRBJ1-6; D is possibly TRBD1 (6 bases). The germline V gene has CDR1 SGHTA and CDR2 FQGNSA. Trimming stripped 3 bases from V and 7 bases from J, with 16 bases between. The CDR3 is 16 residues long. The CDR3 region is CASSFPRGLRNSPLHF. Written as DNA, the CDR3 is TGTGCCAGCAGCTTCCCGCGGGGGCTGAGGAATTCACCCCTCCACTTT.

The chain carries TRBV19 and TRBJ2-3, with a weak D call TRBD1 (6 bases). Germline CDR1 and CDR2: LNHDA and SQIVND (reference sequence). The CDR3 is 16 amino acids. V lost 5 bases and J lost 3, with 18 bases in between. The chain's CDR3 is CASSFPGQLPTDTQYF. CDR3 in DNA: TGTGCCAGTAGTTTCCCCGGACAGCTTCCTACAGATACGCAGTATTTT.

The V call is TRBV7-3, the J call TRBJ2-1; weak D call: TRBD2 (6 bases). V shed 1 base and J shed 8 bases, with 15 bases lying between them. Germline V gives CDR1 SGHTA, CDR2 FQGTGA. The length of the CDR3 is 15 residues. The DNA of the CDR3 is TGTGCCAGCAGCTTAATGGTCGGAGGGCCCGATGAGCAGTTCTTC. It is translated as CASSLMVGGPDEQFF. Using reference TRBV7-3 and TRBJ2-1 for the parts outside the CDR3, the full variable domain is GAGVSQTPSNKVTEKGKYVELRCDPISGHTALYWYRQSLGQGPEFLIYFQGTGAADDSGLPNDRFFAVRPEGSVSTLKIQRTERGDSAVYLCASSLMVGGPDEQFFGPGTRLTVL.

This clone was observed a few times. The genes are TRBV7-2 and TRBJ1-5; D is possibly TRBD1 (5 bases). This CDR3 comprises 18 residues. V was clipped by 2 bases and J by 0 bases, with 17 bases between them. The germline V gene encodes CDR1 SGHTA and CDR2 FQGNSA. Written as DNA, the CDR3 is TGTGCCAGCAGCTTAAGGGGCTCCATGGGGGGTAGCAATCAGCCCCAGCATTTT. Translated: CASSLRGSMGGSNQPQHF.

The J gene is TRBJ1-3, the V gene TRBV6-9, with D possibly TRBD1 on 5 matching bases. CDR1 is MNHGY and CDR2 is SVAAGI in the germline V gene. Trimming removed 9 bases at V and 4 bases at J, with 13 bases between. This CDR3 is built from 13 residues. The CDR3 here is CARRKGLGNTIYF. The DNA for the CDR3 is TGTGCCAGACGGAAGGGGTTAGGAAACACCATATATTTT.

The J gene is TRBJ2-3, the V gene TRBV11-3; D might be TRBD2 (5 bases). The CDR3 extends over 14 amino acids. Germline assignment: CDR1 SGHNT and CDR2 YENEEA. Trimming stripped 1 base from V and 0 bases from J, with 5 bases between. This CDR3 reads CASSLGGSTDTQYF. The CDR3 DNA reads as TGTGCCAGCAGCTTAGGAGGGAGCACAGATACGCAGTATTTT. The full variable domain, in which reference TRBV11-3 and TRBJ2-3 provide the parts outside the CDR3, is EAGVVQSPRYKIIEKKQPVAFWCNPISGHNTLYWYLQNLGQGPELLIRYENEEAVDDSQLPKDRFSAERLKGVDSTLKIQPAELGDSAVYLCASSLGGSTDTQYFGPGTRLTVL.

This clone was observed once. The chain carries TRBV4-2 and TRBJ2-5; 14 bases match TRBD2. The germline gives CDR1 LGHNA, CDR2 YNFKEQ. V lost 3 bases and J lost 1; bases outside the gene matches: 4. CDR3 length: 17 amino acids. CDR3 sequence reads: CASSQGTSGGLQETQYF. CDR3 coding DNA: TGTGCCAGCAGCCAGGGGACTAGCGGGGGCCTCCAAGAGACCCAGTACTTC.

The V and J genes are TRBV2 and TRBJ1-1; D is perhaps TRBD1 (5 bases). V lost 8 bases and J 2 bases, leaving 18 bases between the germline ends. Germline V gives CDR1 SNHLY, CDR2 FYNNEI. The CDR3 is made up of 15 amino acids. The chain's CDR3 is CASPPREVVNTEAFF. CDR3 bases: TGTGCCAGCCCCCCCAGGGAGGTGGTTAACACTGAAGCTTTCTTT.

This clone was counted a few times. The chain couples TRBV19 to TRBJ1-5; D unclear. V lost 9 bases and J lost 7, with 13 bases in between. The CDR3 loop spans 12 amino acids. Per the germline V gene, CDR1 is LNHDA and CDR2 is SQIVND (reference sequence). The CDR3 here is CASSLGGQPQHF. The CDR3 region has the DNA TGTGCCAGCTCCCTGGGAGGGCAGCCCCAGCATTTT. Based on the CDR3 plus reference TRBV19 and TRBJ1-5, the full variable domain is DGGITQSPKYLFRKEGQNVTLSCEQNLNHDAMYWYRQDPGQGLRLIYYSQIVNDFQKGDIAEGYSVSREKKESFPLTVTSAQKNPTAFYLCASSLGGQPQHFGDGTRLSIL.

The rearrangement joins TRBV29-1 to TRBJ1-1; D remains ambiguous. There are 13 residues in the CDR3. CDR1 SQVTM and CDR2 ANQGSEA come from the germline V gene. Trimming took off 4 bases at V and 0 bases at J, with 9 bases between the two ends. Written as DNA, the CDR3 is TGCAGCGTTGGAGGGCAGATGAACACTGAAGCTTTCTTT. This sequence encodes CSVGGQMNTEAFF. The entire variable domain, with the rest obtained from reference TRBV29-1 and TRBJ1-1, is as follows: SAVISQKPSRDICQRGTSLTIQCQVDSQVTMMFWYRQQPGQSLTLIATANQGSEATYESGFVIDKFPISRPNLTFSTLTVSNMSPEDSSIYLCSVGGQMNTEAFFGQGTRLTVV.